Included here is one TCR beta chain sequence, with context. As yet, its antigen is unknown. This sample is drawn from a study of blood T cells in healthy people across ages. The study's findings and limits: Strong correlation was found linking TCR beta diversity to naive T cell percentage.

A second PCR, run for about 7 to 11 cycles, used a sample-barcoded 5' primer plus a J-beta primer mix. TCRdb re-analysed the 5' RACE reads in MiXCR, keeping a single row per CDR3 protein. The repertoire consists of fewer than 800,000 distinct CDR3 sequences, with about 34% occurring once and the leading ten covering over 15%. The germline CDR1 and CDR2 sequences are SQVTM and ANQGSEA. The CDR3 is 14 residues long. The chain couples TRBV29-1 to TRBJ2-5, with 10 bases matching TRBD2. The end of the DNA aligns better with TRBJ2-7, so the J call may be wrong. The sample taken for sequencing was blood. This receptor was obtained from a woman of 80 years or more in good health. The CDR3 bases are TGCAGCGTTAAAGGACTAGCGGTCTCCTACGAGCAGTACTTC. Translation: CSVKGLAVSYEQYF.